The 29 T cell receptor beta chains given below trace back to one sample, sequenced in a study of OX40 agonist ivuxolimab in advanced cancers. Sequencing was performed with immunoSEQ multiplex PCR; in TCRdb, only in-frame clones are kept and a portion is missing. The repertoire consists of around 61,000 clones, with approximately 82% occurring once and the leading ten covering about 5%. Sequencing used CD4+ or CD8+ T cells sorted from blood, obtained in a trial of the OX40 agonist ivuxolimab. The receptors were gathered from an adult with an advanced solid tumor such as melanoma, head and neck, liver or kidney cancer.

This chain links TRBV18 with TRBJ1-5; D ambiguous. This CDR3 comprises 13 residues. Germline loops: CDR1 KGHSH, CDR2 LQKENI. Trimming stripped 2 bases from V and 3 bases from J, with 5 bases between. The CDR3 sequence is CASSPENNQPQHF. Here the CDR3 DNA reads TGTGCCAGCTCACCAGAGAACAATCAGCCCCAGCATTTT.

The V and J genes are TRBV4-1 and TRBJ1-5; the D is unclear. In germline, CDR1 is MGHRA, CDR2 YSYEKL. The CDR3 has 19 residues. V was clipped by 0 bases and J by 1 base, with 19 bases between them. In nucleotides, the CDR3 is TGCGCCAGCAGCCAAGATAGTGGATCCGGGTTCACGAGCAATCAGCCCCAGCATTTT. Amino acid sequence: CASSQDSGSGFTSNQPQHF.

This clone came up once. V gene TRBV5-1 combines with J gene TRBJ2-7, with 7 positions matching TRBD1. The CDR3 has 13 amino acids. V lost 2 bases, J lost 5 bases, and 4 bases stayed unmatched. Germline V lookup: CDR1 SGHRS, CDR2 YFSETQ. The CDR3 spells CASSFRQGHEQYF. As DNA, the CDR3 is TGCGCCAGCAGCTTCCGACAGGGTCACGAGCAGTACTTC.

The rearrangement links TRBV21-1 to TRBJ2-7; the table's D gene call, TRBD1, was not cross checked with the DNA. TRBV21-1 is shown as a pseudogene. CDR3 size: 15 residues. Here the CDR3 DNA reads TGTGCCAGCAGCAAAAACTGTTACAGGACCTACGAGCAGTACTTC. Amino acids: CASSKNCYRTYEQYF.

This chain links TRBV7-3 with TRBJ2-1; D is uncertain. CDR3 size: 15 residues. Germline assignment: CDR1 SGHTA and CDR2 FQGTGA. V lost 4 bases to trimming and J lost 0 bases, with 10 bases between them. The CDR3 reads CASSSTLSSYNEQFF. The DNA for the CDR3 is TGTGCCAGCAGCTCTACTCTGAGCTCCTACAATGAGCAGTTCTTC.

This clone has only one observation. CDR3 coding DNA: TGTGCCAGCAGCCCAACACTGGACGGTTCTGGGCAGCAGTACTTC. Its protein is CASSPTLDGSGQQYF. V usage is TRBV9 and J usage is TRBJ2-7; D is ambiguous. With 4 bases removed from V and 8 bases from J, the gap between germline ends came to 22 bases. The CDR3 sequence is 15 residues long. Per germline, CDR1 SGDLS and CDR2 YYNGEE. The full variable domain, in which reference TRBV9 and TRBJ2-7 provide the parts outside the CDR3, is DSGVTQTPKHLITATGQRVTLRCSPRSGDLSVYWYQQSLDQGLQFLIQYYNGEERAKGNILERFSAQQFPDLHSELNLSSLELGDSALYFCASSPTLDGSGQQYFGPGTRLTVT.

V usage is TRBV6-5 and J usage is TRBJ1-3; D gene ambiguous. Trimming pared 6 bases from V and 0 bases from J, leaving 9 bases between. CDR1 MNHEY and CDR2 SVGAGI come from the germline V gene. The CDR3 covers 14 residues. This CDR3 is CASRGGNSGNTIYF. The DNA for the CDR3 is TGTGCCAGCAGAGGTGGAAACTCTGGAAACACCATATATTTT.

CDR3 DNA: TGCAGCGGGACAGCCAGCACTGAAGCTTTCTTT. Its translation is CSGTASTEAFF. J is TRBJ1-1 and V is TRBV29-1; tentatively, D is TRBD1 (6 bases). With 7 bases removed from V and 4 bases from J, the gap between germline ends came to 10 bases. CDR3 length: 11 residues. Germline V gene lookup returns CDR1 SQVTM and CDR2 ANQGSEA.

The CDR3 DNA reads TGTGCCAGCAGCGGGACAGACGGGACCCAGTACTTC. Residues: CASSGTDGTQYF. This chain links TRBV7-3 with TRBJ2-5; 7 bases line up with TRBD1. CDR1 is SGHTA and CDR2 is FQGTGA in the germline V gene. This CDR3 has 12 residues. V dropped 5 bases and J dropped 7; count of bases not matched to a gene: 4. Looking up the rest from reference TRBV7-3 and TRBJ2-5 gives the full variable domain: GAGVSQTPSNKVTEKGKYVELRCDPISGHTALYWYRQSLGQGPEFLIYFQGTGAADDSGLPNDRFFAVRPEGSVSTLKIQRTERGDSAVYLCASSGTDGTQYFGPGTRLLVL.

This chain connects TRBV10-3 to TRBJ1-5, with D maybe TRBD1 (6 bases). CDR1 and CDR2 from the germline V gene are ENHRY and SYGVKD. The CDR3 consists of 16 residues. The V end lost 10 bases, the J end lost 2 bases, and 21 bases lay between the germline ends. The CDR3 DNA reads TGTGCCAGCAGCTCTGAGGCGGGGGCAGGCAATCAGCCCCAGCATTTT. As protein: CASSSEAGAGNQPQHF.

This clone was counted a few times. The V and J genes are TRBV11-2 and TRBJ2-5, with D perhaps assigned TRBD1 or TRBD2 (5 bases each). Germline CDR1 is SGHAT and CDR2 is FQNNGV. The CDR3 has 16 residues. V was cut by 2 bases and J by 2 bases, with 15 bases left in between. For the CDR3, the DNA is TGTGCCAGCAGCTTATACGGGACCACCGGGCAAGAGACCCAGTACTTC. This sequence encodes CASSLYGTTGQETQYF. The full variable domain, with the rest looked up from reference TRBV11-2 and TRBJ2-5, is EAGVAQSPRYKIIEKRQSVAFWCNPISGHATLYWYQQILGQGPKLLIQFQNNGVVDDSQLPKDRFSAERLKGVDSTLKIQPAKLEDSAVYLCASSLYGTTGQETQYFGPGTRLLVL.

The CDR3 DNA reads as TGCGCCAGCAGCCAAGATGGAGGGACGAGACAACTGTTTTTT. Protein product: CASSQDGGTRQLFF. This chain joins TRBV4-1 and TRBJ1-4; tentatively, D is TRBD1 (5 bases). In germline, CDR1 is MGHRA, CDR2 YSYEKL. Trimming took 0 bases from V and 12 from J, leaving 14 bases between them. This CDR3 is 14 amino acids long.

This clone was counted a few times. The chain couples TRBV12-5 to TRBJ1-6; D gene ambiguous. The CDR3 covers 11 residues. CDR1 is LGHNT, CDR2 FRNRAP, per germline. V lost 3 bases and J 8 bases, leaving 2 bases between the germline ends. DNA for the CDR3: TGTGCTAGTGGTTTTGATTCACCCCTCCACTTT. Translation: CASGFDSPLHF.

This chain joins TRBV12-5 and TRBJ2-5, with 13 positions matching TRBD2. The CDR3 extends over 15 amino acids. Germline CDR1 reads LGHNT; CDR2 reads FRNRAP. J was trimmed by 5 bases and V by 5 bases; bases with no gene match: 5. The CDR3 nucleotides are TGTGCTAGTGGTCGAGGACTAGCGGGGGAGGAGACCCAGTACTTC. Protein sequence: CASGRGLAGEETQYF.

The chain carries TRBV12-2 and TRBJ2-7; the table's D gene call, TRBD1, was not cross checked with the DNA. TRBV12-2 is deemed a pseudogene. The CDR3 totals 15 residues. CDR3 in amino acids: CASRLPRTGTYEQYF. CDR3 nucleotide sequence: TGTGCAAGTCGCTTACCCAGGACAGGTACCTACGAGCAGTACTTC.

J is TRBJ1-3 and V is TRBV4-1; the D gene is possibly TRBD1 (5 bases). The CDR3 is 17 amino acids. V was shortened by 0 bases and J by 1 base, with 13 bases between the two germline ends. CDR1 is MGHRA and CDR2 is YSYEKL in the germline V gene. Written as DNA, the CDR3 is TGCGCCAGCAGCCAAGAAGGGACTCCCATTTCTGGAAACACCATATATTTT. Residues: CASSQEGTPISGNTIYF.

V is TRBV28 and J is TRBJ1-4; D possibly corresponds to TRBD1 (6 bases). This CDR3 contains 14 residues. V dropped 8 bases and J dropped 6 bases, with 16 bases sitting between them. Per germline, CDR1 MDHEN and CDR2 SYDVKM. The CDR3 here is CASGTQGTDEKLFF. CDR3 coding DNA: TGTGCCAGCGGGACACAGGGTACCGATGAAAAACTGTTTTTT.

This sequence joins TRBV6-1 and TRBJ2-1; tentatively, D is TRBD1 (6 bases). V shed 2 bases and J shed 13 bases, with 15 bases lying between them. Germline values: CDR1 MNHNS, CDR2 SASEGT. CDR3 length: 13 residues. In DNA form, the CDR3 reads TGTGCCAGCAGTGAACTAGGGGGAACTGGTCAGTTCTTC. This encodes CASSELGGTGQFF.

As concerns this clone: The same CDR3 arises from other DNA sequences in this sample as well. The chain recombines TRBV7-3 with TRBJ2-1; 7 bases are shared with TRBD1. The trim removed 9 bases at V and 8 bases at J, leaving 4 bases unmatched. The CDR3 covers 11 residues. Per germline, CDR1 SGHTA and CDR2 FQGTGA. CDR3 in amino acids: CASSQGDEQFF. The CDR3 nucleotides read TGTGCCAGTTCTCAGGGGGATGAGCAGTTCTTC.

This chain links TRBV6-5 with TRBJ2-7; no definite D call. V lost 0 bases and J lost 0, with 3 bases in between. The CDR3 runs to 13 residues. Looked up from germline, CDR1 is MNHEY and CDR2 is SVGAGI. In DNA, the CDR3 is TGTGCCAGCAGTTACTCCCCCTCCTACGAGCAGTACTTC. This sequence encodes CASSYSPSYEQYF.

The chain joins TRBV7-3 to TRBJ2-1; D remains unclear. Germline loops: CDR1 SGHTA, CDR2 FQGTGA. V was pared by 5 bases and J by 5 bases, with 13 bases between. This CDR3 is built from 14 residues. CDR3 sequence (DNA): TGTGCCAGCAGCCCATCGGTGACCCACAATGAGCAGTTCTTC. This codes for CASSPSVTHNEQFF. The full variable domain, its missing parts supplied by reference TRBV7-3 and TRBJ2-1, is GAGVSQTPSNKVTEKGKYVELRCDPISGHTALYWYRQSLGQGPEFLIYFQGTGAADDSGLPNDRFFAVRPEGSVSTLKIQRTERGDSAVYLCASSPSVTHNEQFFGPGTRLTVL.

The J gene is TRBJ2-1, the V gene TRBV7-2, with a tentative D call TRBD2 (5 bases). This CDR3 has 15 residues. V was clipped by 3 bases and J by 4 bases, with 13 bases between them. Germline CDR1 SGHTA, CDR2 FQGNSA. The CDR3 DNA follows: TGTGCCAGCAGCTTGGTAGCGACTCGGTACAATGAGCAGTTCTTC. This codes for CASSLVATRYNEQFF.

The chain links TRBV6-6 to TRBJ2-1; weak D call: TRBD2 (5 bases). Germline CDR1 MNHNY, CDR2 SVGAGI (reference sequence). CDR3 length: 14 amino acids. Trimming pared 6 bases from V and 4 bases from J, leaving 13 bases between. CDR3 DNA sequence: TGTGCCAGCAGGGACCTAGGACTTTACAATGAGCAGTTCTTC. This gives the protein CASRDLGLYNEQFF.

The DNA of the CDR3 is TGCAGCGTTGTTTCTGGCGAAAAACTGTTTTTT. Its translation: CSVVSGEKLFF. The chain links TRBV29-1 to TRBJ1-4; unclear D gene. Trimming took off 4 bases at V and 8 bases at J, with 8 bases between the two ends. Germline loops: CDR1 SQVTM, CDR2 ANQGSEA. The CDR3 has 11 residues.

The CDR3 sequence: CASSRAGTRGYTF. The CDR3 coding sequence is TGTGCCAGCAGCCGCGCCGGGACGCGTGGCTACACCTTC. The chain employs TRBV11-2 and TRBJ1-2, with TRBD1 as a possible D gene (5 bases). The length of the CDR3 is 13 residues. Germline lookup yields CDR1 SGHAT and CDR2 FQNNGV. Deletions cut 5 bases from V and 7 bases from J, with 14 bases between.

The chain uses TRBV7-9 and TRBJ2-3; D is unclear. Germline values: CDR1 SEHNR, CDR2 FQNEAQ (reference sequence). The CDR3 runs to 11 residues. V was cut by 5 bases and J by 9 bases, with 9 bases left in between. DNA for the CDR3: TGTGCCAGCAGCACTGGTGAGACGCAGTATTTT. Protein sequence: CASSTGETQYF.

V gene TRBV18 combines with J gene TRBJ2-2, with a possible D match to TRBD2 (5 bases). Looked up from germline, CDR1 is KGHSH and CDR2 is LQKENI. The V and J ends lost 3 bases and 6 bases respectively, with 11 bases between them. The CDR3 sequence is 14 residues long. CDR3 in DNA: TGTGCCAGCTCACCGGAGAACGGGGCCGGGGAGCTGTTTTTT. Translation gives CASSPENGAGELFF.

The gene calls are TRBV6-1 and TRBJ1-5, with D maybe TRBD1 (5 bases). The V end lost 2 bases, the J end lost 1 base, and 9 bases lay between the germline ends. Looked up from germline, CDR1 is MNHNS and CDR2 is SASEGT. The CDR3 has 15 amino acids. CDR3 bases: TGTGCCAGCAGTGAATTCGGGGGAAGCAATCAGCCCCAGCATTTT. Translation gives CASSEFGGSNQPQHF.

This chain connects TRBV7-8 to TRBJ2-1; TRBD2 is a possible D gene (5 bases). Between the trimmed V and J ends, which lost 4 bases and 2 bases, there was a span of 12 bases. The CDR3 is made up of 15 amino acids. CDR1 and CDR2 (germline): SGHVS, FQNEAQ. The CDR3 coding sequence is TGTGCCAGCAGCTCCACTAGGCTAACCTACAATGAGCAGTTCTTC. Protein sequence: CASSSTRLTYNEQFF.